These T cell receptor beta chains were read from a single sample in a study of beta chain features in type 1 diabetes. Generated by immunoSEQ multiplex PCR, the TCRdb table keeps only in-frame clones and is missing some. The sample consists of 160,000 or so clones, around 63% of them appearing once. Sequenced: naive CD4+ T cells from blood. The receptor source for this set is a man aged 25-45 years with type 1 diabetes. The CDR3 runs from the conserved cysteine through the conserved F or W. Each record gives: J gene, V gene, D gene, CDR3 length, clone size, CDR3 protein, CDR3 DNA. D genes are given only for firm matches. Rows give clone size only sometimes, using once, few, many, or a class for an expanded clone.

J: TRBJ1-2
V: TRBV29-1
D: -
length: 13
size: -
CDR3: CSALLEGNYGYTF
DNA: TGCAGCGCCCTCTTGGAGGGAAACTATGGCTACACCTTC

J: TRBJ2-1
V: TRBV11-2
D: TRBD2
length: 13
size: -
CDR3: CASSLSLAGEQFF
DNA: TGTGCCAGCAGCCTCTCACTAGCGGGAGAGCAGTTCTTC

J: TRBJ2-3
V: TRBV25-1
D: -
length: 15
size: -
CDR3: CASSEGQSSTDTQYF
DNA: TGTGCCAGCAGTGAAGGACAGTCTAGCACAGATACGCAGTATTTT

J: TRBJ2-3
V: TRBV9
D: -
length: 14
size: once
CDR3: CASSVAGRTDTQYF
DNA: TGTGCCAGCAGCGTAGCAGGGCGCACAGATACGCAGTATTTT

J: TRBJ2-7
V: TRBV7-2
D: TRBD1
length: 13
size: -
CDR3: CASSLDRDHEQYF
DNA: TGTGCCAGCAGCTTGGACAGGGACCACGAGCAGTACTTC

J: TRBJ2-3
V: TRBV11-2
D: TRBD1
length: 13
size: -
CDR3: CASSTGATDTQYF
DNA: TGTGCCAGCTCGACAGGGGCCACAGATACGCAGTATTTT

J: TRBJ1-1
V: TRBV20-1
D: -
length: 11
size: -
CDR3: CSARRNTEAFF
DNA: TGCAGTGCTAGACGGAACACTGAAGCTTTCTTT

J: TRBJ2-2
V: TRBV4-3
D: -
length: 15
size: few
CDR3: CASSHADRSSGELFF
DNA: TGCGCCAGCAGCCATGCTGACAGGTCATCCGGGGAGCTGTTTTTT

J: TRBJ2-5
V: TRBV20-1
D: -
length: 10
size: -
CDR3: CSAGRETQYF
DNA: TGCAGTGCTGGGAGGGAGACCCAGTACTTC

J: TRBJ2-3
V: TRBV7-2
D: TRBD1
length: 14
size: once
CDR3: CASSFGQGTDTQYF
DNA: TGTGCCAGCAGCTTTGGACAGGGCACAGATACGCAGTATTTT

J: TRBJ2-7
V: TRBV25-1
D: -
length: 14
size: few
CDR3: CASSGLWGTYEQYF
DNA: TGTGCCAGCAGTGGTTTGTGGGGAACCTACGAGCAGTACTTC

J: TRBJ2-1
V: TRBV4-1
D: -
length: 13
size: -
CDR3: CASSQDGYNEQFF
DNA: TGCGCCAGCAGCCAAGACGGGTACAATGAGCAGTTCTTC

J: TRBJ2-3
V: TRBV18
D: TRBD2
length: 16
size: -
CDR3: CASSPAASGLPDTQYF
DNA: TGTGCCAGCTCACCAGCGGCTAGCGGTTTGCCAGATACGCAGTATTTT

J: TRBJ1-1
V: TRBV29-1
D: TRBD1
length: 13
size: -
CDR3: CSAYWDRDTEAFF
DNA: TGCAGCGCCTATTGGGACAGAGATACTGAAGCTTTCTTT

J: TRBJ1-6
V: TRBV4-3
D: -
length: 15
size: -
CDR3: CASSQVRGTNSPLHF
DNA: TGCGCCAGCAGCCAAGTAAGGGGAACCAATTCACCCCTCCACTTT

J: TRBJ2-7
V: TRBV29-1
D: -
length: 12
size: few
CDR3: CSVRIISYEQYF
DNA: TGCAGCGTTCGTATTATCTCCTACGAGCAGTACTTC

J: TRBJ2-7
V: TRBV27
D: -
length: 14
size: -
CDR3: CASSSLPGAYEQYF
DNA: TGTGCCAGCAGTTCTCTACCCGGCGCCTACGAGCAGTACTTC

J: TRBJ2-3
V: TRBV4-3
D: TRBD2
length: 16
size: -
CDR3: CASSQGGTRGVDTQYF
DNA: TGCGCCAGCAGCCAGGGAGGGACTAGAGGTGTAGATACGCAGTATTTT

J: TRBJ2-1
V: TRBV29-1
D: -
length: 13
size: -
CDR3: CSVSGTSYNEQFF
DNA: TGCAGCGTCTCGGGTACCTCCTACAATGAGCAGTTCTTC

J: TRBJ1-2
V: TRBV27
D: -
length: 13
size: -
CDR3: CASSPHSRDGYTF
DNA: TGTGCCAGCAGCCCACACTCCAGGGATGGCTACACCTTC

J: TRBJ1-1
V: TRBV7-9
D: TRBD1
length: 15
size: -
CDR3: CASSLAGTVNTEAFF
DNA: TGTGCCAGCAGCTTAGCGGGGACAGTGAACACTGAAGCTTTCTTT

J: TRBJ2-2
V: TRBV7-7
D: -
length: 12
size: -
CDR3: CASSTEVGELFF
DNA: TGTGCCAGCAGCACCGAAGTAGGGGAGCTGTTTTTT

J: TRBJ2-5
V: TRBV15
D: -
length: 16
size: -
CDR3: CATSRDPGTARGTQYF
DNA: TGTGCCACCAGCAGAGATCCCGGGACGGCCCGCGGGACCCAGTACTTC

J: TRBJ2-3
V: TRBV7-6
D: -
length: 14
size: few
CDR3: CASSLELSGTRQYF
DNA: TGTGCCAGCAGCTTAGAACTTTCGGGGACTCGCCAGTATTTT

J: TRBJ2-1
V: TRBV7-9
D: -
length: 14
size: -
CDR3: CASSPRLGVSEQFF
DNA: TGTGCCAGCAGCCCCCGCCTGGGCGTGAGTGAGCAGTTCTTC

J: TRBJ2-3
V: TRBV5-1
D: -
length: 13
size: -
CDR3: CASSLPNSDTQYF
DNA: TGCGCCAGCAGCTTGCCTAACTCGGATACGCAGTATTTT

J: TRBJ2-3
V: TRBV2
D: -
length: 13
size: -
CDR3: CASSGTGTDTQYF
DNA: TGTGCCAGCAGTGGTACAGGCACAGATACGCAGTATTTT

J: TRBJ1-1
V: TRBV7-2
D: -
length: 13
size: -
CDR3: CASSFRENTEAFF
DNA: TGTGCCAGCAGCTTCAGGGAGAACACTGAAGCTTTCTTT

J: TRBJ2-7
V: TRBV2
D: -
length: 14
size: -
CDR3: CASTPGPSSYEQYF
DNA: TGTGCCAGCACCCCAGGGCCGTCGTCCTACGAGCAGTACTTC

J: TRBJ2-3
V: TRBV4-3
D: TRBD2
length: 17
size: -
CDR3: CASSPRGLAGDTDTQYF
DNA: TGCGCCAGCAGCCCCCGGGGACTAGCGGGCGACACAGATACGCAGTATTTT

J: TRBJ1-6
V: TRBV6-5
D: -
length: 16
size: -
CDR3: CASSYSTGQGNSPLHF
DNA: TGTGCCAGCAGTTACTCCACGGGACAAGGAAATTCACCCCTCCACTTT

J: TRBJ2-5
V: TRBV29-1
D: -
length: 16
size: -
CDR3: CSVFLIGGALQETQYF
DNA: TGCAGCGTTTTCCTTATTGGGGGGGCCCTCCAAGAGACCCAGTACTTC

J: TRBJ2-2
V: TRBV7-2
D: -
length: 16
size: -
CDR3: CASSLDRGANTGELFF
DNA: TGTGCCAGCAGCTTAGATCGGGGAGCGAACACCGGGGAGCTGTTTTTT

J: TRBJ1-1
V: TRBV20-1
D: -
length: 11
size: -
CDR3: CSAWMNTEAFF
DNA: TGCAGTGCGTGGATGAACACTGAAGCTTTCTTT

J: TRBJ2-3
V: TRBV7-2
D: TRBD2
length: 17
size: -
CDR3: CASSRLAGGASTDTQYF
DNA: TGTGCCAGCAGCAGACTAGCGGGGGGTGCTAGCACAGATACGCAGTATTTT

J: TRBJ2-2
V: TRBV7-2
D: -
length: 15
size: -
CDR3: CASSYYGRNTGELFF
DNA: TGTGCCAGCAGCTACTACGGGCGGAACACCGGGGAGCTGTTTTTT

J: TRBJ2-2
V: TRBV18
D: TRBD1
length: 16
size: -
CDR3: CASPTGTGVNTGELFF
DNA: TGTGCCAGCCCTACCGGGACAGGGGTGAACACCGGGGAGCTGTTTTTT

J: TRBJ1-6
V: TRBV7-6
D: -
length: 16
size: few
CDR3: CASSPTGVGTRSPLHF
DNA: TGTGCCAGCAGCCCAACTGGGGTGGGCACGAGGTCACCCCTCCACTTT

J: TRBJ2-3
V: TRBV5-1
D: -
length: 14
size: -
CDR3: CASIKNIGTDTQYF
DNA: TGCGCCAGCATAAAGAATATTGGCACAGATACGCAGTATTTT

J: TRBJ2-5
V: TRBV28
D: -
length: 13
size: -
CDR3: CASSWRGFETQYF
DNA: TGTGCCAGCAGTTGGAGGGGGTTCGAGACCCAGTACTTC

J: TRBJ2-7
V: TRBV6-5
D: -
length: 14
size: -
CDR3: CASSGRTETYEQYF
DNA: TGTGCCAGCAGTGGACGGACAGAGACGTACGAGCAGTACTTC

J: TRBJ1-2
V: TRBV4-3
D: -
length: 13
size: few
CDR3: CASSQVADYGYTF
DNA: TGCGCCAGCAGCCAAGTGGCAGACTATGGCTACACCTTC

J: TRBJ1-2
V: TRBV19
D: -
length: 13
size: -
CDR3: CGAGDYPNYGYTF
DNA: TGTGGAGCAGGGGACTACCCTAACTATGGCTACACCTTC

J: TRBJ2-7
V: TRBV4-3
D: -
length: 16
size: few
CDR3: CASSQEQLAATYEQYF
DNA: TGCGCCAGCAGCCAAGAACAGCTTGCGGCAACCTACGAGCAGTACTTC

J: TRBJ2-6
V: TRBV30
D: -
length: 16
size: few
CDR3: CAWSDKAASGANVLTF
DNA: TGTGCCTGGAGTGATAAGGCAGCCTCTGGGGCCAACGTCCTGACTTTC

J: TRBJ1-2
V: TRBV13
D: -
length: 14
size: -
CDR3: CASSLRPSGYGYTF
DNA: TGTGCCAGCAGCTTGCGACCAAGTGGCTATGGCTACACCTTC

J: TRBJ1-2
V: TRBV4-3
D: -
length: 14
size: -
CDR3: CASSQVNRQGGYTF
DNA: TGCGCCAGCAGCCAAGTCAACCGTCAAGGCGGCTACACCTTC